The rows below give T cell receptor beta chains drawn from one sample of a study of control samples from healthy donors and cancer patients. The data were produced by immunoSEQ multiplex PCR, yet TCRdb's version contains in-frame clones alone and is incomplete. Of about 180,000 clones listed, just over 90% are singletons. The sample was blood. Receptors originate from a man aged 25 to 40 in good health. Both conserved end residues are part of each CDR3. The order of the fields is clone size, D gene, V gene, J gene, CDR3 protein, CDR3 DNA. A D gene is named only where the DNA matches it firmly. Only some rows state a clone size, as once, few, many or a class for expanded clones.

>.|.|TRBV7-9|TRBJ1-1
CASSPDRRNTEAFF
TGTGCCAGCAGCCCCGACAGGCGGAACACTGAAGCTTTCTTT
>once|TRBD2|TRBV19|TRBJ2-1
CASSMVPQREVDEQFF
TGTGCCAGTAGTATGGTGCCCCAGCGGGAGGTTGATGAGCAGTTCTTC
>once|.|TRBV14|TRBJ1-2
CASSSLGANYGYTF
TGTGCCAGCAGCTCGTTGGGGGCAAACTATGGCTACACCTTC
>.|TRBD1|TRBV7-9|TRBJ1-2
CASSPDRAKIYGYTF
TGTGCCAGCAGCCCGGACAGGGCAAAGATCTATGGCTACACCTTC
>.|TRBD1|TRBV2|TRBJ2-1
CASRKTGTGAYNEQFF
TGTGCCAGCAGGAAGACCGGGACAGGCGCCTACAATGAGCAGTTCTTC
>.|TRBD2|TRBV6-5|TRBJ2-7
CASSSGLAGTYEQYF
TGTGCCAGCAGTTCGGGACTAGCGGGAACCTACGAGCAGTACTTC
>once|.|TRBV30|TRBJ1-2
CACHIYYGYTF
TGTGCCTGCCACATCTACTATGGCTACACCTTC
>.|TRBD2|TRBV3-1/TRBV3-2|TRBJ2-1
CASSPQAGVTGNEQFF
TGTGCCAGCAGCCCGCAGGCGGGAGTAACGGGCAATGAGCAGTTCTTC
>.|.|TRBV5-1|TRBJ1-3
CASSLGLFTRPSFNPDSGNTIYF
TGCGCCAGCAGCTTGGGACTCTTTACGCGCCCTTCTTTTAATCCTGACTCTGGAAACACCATATATTTT
>.|.|TRBV20-1|TRBJ2-7
CSASLLADLTYEQYF
TGCAGTGCTAGTCTGTTAGCGGACTTGACCTACGAGCAGTACTTC
>once|TRBD1|TRBV10-2|TRBJ1-3
CASRQGVGNTIYF
TGCGCCAGTAGACAGGGAGTTGGAAACACCATATATTTT
>.|TRBD2|TRBV27|TRBJ2-7
CASSLSGTSGRPPLEQYF
TGTGCCAGCAGTTTATCAGGGACTAGCGGGAGGCCTCCTTTAGAGCAGTACTTC
>.|TRBD1|TRBV11-2|TRBJ2-3
CASSRQGRRASTDTQYF
TGTGCCAGCAGCAGACAGGGGCGCAGGGCTAGCACAGATACGCAGTATTTT
>.|.|TRBV5-1|TRBJ1-2
CASSLGPSNYGHTF
TGCGCCAGCAGCTTGGGGCCGAGTAACTATGGCCACACCTTC
>.|.|TRBV27|TRBJ2-7
CASSYQGVAYEQYF
TGTGCCAGCAGTTACCAGGGTGTCGCCTACGAGCAGTACTTC
>.|TRBD2|TRBV25-1|TRBJ2-1
CATMGGGLRNEQFF
TGTGCCACCATGGGGGGAGGGCTGAGGAATGAGCAGTTCTTC
>.|.|TRBV6-5|TRBJ1-2
CASSYSPGAIDGYTF
TGTGCCAGCAGTTACTCCCCAGGAGCTATTGATGGCTACACCTTC
>few|.|TRBV6-1|TRBJ1-5
CASSENRWDYQPQHF
TGTGCCAGCAGTGAAAACCGCTGGGATTATCAGCCCCAGCATTTT
>.|TRBD2|TRBV5-4|TRBJ2-6
CASSLGGGSGANVLTF
TGTGCCAGCAGCTTGGGGGGGGGCTCTGGGGCCAACGTCCTGACTTTC
>once|.|TRBV6-1|TRBJ1-6
CASSEAVDSISPLHF
TGTGCCAGCAGTGAAGCGGTTGACAGTATTTCGCCCCTCCACTTT
>.|TRBD1|TRBV12-3/TRBV12-4|TRBJ1-2
CASSSGQTFYTF
TGTGCCAGCAGTTCGGGACAGACCTTTTACACCTTC
>.|TRBD2|TRBV29-1|TRBJ2-7
CSARGTSGGWGEQYF
TGCAGCGCCCGGGGGACTAGCGGGGGTTGGGGCGAGCAGTACTTC
>.|.|TRBV28|TRBJ1-6
CASSLSTYNSPLHF
TGTGCCAGCAGTTTGAGCACTTATAATTCACCCCTCCACTTT
>once|.|TRBV5-1|TRBJ1-2
CASSLNHYGYTF
TGCGCCAGCAGCTTGAACCACTATGGCTACACCTTC
>.|.|TRBV6-5|TRBJ1-4
CASRFRDLNEKLFF
TGTGCCAGCAGGTTCCGGGACCTTAATGAAAAACTGTTTTTT
>.|.|TRBV7-9|TRBJ1-1
CASSLGGVLNTEAFF
TGTGCCAGCAGCTTAGGGGGGGTTCTCAACACTGAAGCTTTCTTT
>.|TRBD1|TRBV30|TRBJ1-2
CAWADRVVSGYTF
TGTGCCTGGGCGGACAGGGTCGTGAGTGGCTACACCTTC
>.|.|TRBV24-1|TRBJ2-3
CATNRDINSGFSDTQYF
TGTGCCACCAACCGGGACATCAACTCGGGGTTTTCAGATACGCAGTATTTT
>.|.|TRBV21-1|TRBJ1-6
CASSSGKSSYNSPLHF
TGTGCCAGCAGCAGCGGAAAGTCCTCCTATAATTCACCCCTCCACTTT
>.|.|TRBV5-6|TRBJ1-3
CASSLLRAGNTIYF
TGTGCCAGCAGCTTGTTGAGAGCTGGAAACACCATATATTTT
>.|.|TRBV28|TRBJ2-5
CASSLVLQAQETQYF
TGTGCCAGCAGTTTAGTCCTACAGGCACAAGAGACCCAGTACTTC
>.|.|TRBV19|TRBJ1-2
CASSIRQGLDYGYTF
TGTGCCAGTAGTATTCGTCAGGGGCTGGACTATGGCTACACCTTC
>.|TRBD1|TRBV19|TRBJ1-2
CASSTPRGPGGYTF
TGTGCCAGTAGTACTCCCAGGGGGCCGGGTGGCTACACCTTC
>.|.|TRBV19|TRBJ1-5
CASSIGRILSNQPQHF
TGTGCCAGTAGTATTGGTCGGATCCTTAGCAATCAGCCCCAGCATTTT
>once|TRBD1|TRBV11-2|TRBJ2-2
CASSRRSVTGFNTGELFF
TGTGCCAGCAGTAGGAGGTCGGTGACAGGGTTTAACACCGGGGAGCTGTTTTTT
>.|.|TRBV27|TRBJ2-7
CASTVLTGGLNEQYF
TGTGCCAGCACCGTATTGACGGGTGGTTTGAACGAGCAGTACTTC
>.|.|TRBV11-2|TRBJ2-3
CASSLDQAGTDTQYF
TGTGCCAGCAGCTTAGATCAAGCCGGGACAGATACGCAGTATTTT
>.|.|TRBV12-5|TRBJ2-7
CASGLSLNPLEQYF
TGTGCTAGTGGTTTATCCCTAAACCCCCTCGAGCAGTACTTC
>.|.|TRBV19|TRBJ2-1
CASSIDASGYNEQFF
TGTGCCAGTAGTATAGATGCCAGCGGGTACAATGAGCAGTTCTTC
>few|.|TRBV7-3|TRBJ2-3
CASSPNGDTQYF
TGTGCCAGCAGCCCTAATGGCGATACGCAGTATTTT